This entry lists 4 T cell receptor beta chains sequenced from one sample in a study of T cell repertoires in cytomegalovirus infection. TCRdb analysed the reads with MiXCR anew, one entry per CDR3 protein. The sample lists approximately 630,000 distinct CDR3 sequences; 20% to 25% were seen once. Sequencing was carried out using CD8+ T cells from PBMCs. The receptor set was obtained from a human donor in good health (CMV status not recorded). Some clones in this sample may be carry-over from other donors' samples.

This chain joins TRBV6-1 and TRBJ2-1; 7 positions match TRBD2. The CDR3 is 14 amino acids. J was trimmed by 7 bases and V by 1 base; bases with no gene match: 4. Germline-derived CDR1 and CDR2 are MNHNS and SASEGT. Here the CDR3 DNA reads TGTGCCAGCAGTGAAGTAAGCGGGAAAAATGAGCAGTTCTTC. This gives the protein CASSEVSGKNEQFF.

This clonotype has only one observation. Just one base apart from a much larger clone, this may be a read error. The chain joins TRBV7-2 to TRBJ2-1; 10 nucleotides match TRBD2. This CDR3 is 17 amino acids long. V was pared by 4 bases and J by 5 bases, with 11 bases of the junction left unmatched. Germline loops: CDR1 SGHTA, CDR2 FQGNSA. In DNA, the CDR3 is TGTGCCAGCAGCTGGTCCATACTGAGCGGGGGGGACAATGAGCAGTTCTTC. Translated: CASSWSILSGGDNEQFF. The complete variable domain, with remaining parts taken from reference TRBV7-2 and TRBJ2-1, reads GAGVSQSPSNKVTEKGKDVELRCDPISGHTALYWYRQSLGQGLEFLIYFQGNSAPDKSGLPSDRFSAERTGGSVSTLTIQRTQQEDSAVYLCASSWSILSGGDNEQFFGPGTRLTVL.

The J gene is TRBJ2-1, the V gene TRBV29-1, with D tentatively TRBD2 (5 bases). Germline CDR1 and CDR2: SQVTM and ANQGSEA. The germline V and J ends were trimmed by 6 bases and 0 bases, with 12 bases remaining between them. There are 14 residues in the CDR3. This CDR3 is CSVERRNSYNEQFF. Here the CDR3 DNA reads TGCAGCGTCGAGCGGAGGAACTCCTACAATGAGCAGTTCTTC.

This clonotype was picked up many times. The CDR3 coding sequence is TGTGCCAGTGGAAAGGACTCTGGAAACACCATATATTTT. Translation gives CASGKDSGNTIYF. V gene TRBV12-3 or TRBV12-4 combines with J gene TRBJ1-3; D unresolved. V was trimmed by 9 bases and J by 0 bases, leaving 9 bases between them. The CDR3 totals 13 residues.